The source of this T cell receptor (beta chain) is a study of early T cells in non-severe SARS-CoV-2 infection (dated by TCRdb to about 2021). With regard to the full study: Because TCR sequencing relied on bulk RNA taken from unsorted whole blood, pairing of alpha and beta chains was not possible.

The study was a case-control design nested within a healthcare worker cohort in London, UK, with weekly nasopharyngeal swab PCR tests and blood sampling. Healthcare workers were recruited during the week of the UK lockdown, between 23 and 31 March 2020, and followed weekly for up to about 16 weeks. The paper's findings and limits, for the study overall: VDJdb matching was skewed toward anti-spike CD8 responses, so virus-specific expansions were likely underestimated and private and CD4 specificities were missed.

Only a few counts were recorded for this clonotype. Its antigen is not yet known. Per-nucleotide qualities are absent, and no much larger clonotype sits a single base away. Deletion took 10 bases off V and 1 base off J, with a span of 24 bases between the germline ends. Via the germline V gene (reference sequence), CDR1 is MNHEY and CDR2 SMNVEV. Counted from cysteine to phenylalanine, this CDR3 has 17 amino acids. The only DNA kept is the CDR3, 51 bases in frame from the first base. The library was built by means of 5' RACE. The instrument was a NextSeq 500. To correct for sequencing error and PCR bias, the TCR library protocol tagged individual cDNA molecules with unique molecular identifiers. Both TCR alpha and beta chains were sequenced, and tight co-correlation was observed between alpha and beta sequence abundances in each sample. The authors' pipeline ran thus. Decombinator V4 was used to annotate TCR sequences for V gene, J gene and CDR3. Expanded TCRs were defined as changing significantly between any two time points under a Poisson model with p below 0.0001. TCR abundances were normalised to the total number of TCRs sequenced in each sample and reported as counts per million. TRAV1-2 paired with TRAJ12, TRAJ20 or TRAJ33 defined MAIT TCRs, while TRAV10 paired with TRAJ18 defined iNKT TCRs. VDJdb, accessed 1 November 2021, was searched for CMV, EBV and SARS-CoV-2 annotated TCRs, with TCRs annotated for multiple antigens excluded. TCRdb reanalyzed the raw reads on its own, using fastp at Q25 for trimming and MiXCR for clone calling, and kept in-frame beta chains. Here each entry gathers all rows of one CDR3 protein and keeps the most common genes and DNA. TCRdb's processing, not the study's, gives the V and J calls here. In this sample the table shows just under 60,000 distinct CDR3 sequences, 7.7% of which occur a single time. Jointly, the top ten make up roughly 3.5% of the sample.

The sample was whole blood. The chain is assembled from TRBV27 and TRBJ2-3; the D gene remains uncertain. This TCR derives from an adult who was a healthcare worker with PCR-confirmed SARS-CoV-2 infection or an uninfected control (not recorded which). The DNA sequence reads TGTGCCACCCCCCCGTGGGTCCCGGCGACGGGCACAGATACGCAGTATTTT. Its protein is CATPPWVPATGTDTQYF.